In its sample, the clone carrying this T cell receptor (beta chain) was seen once. The CDR3 has 18 residues. Clones were sequenced by immunoSEQ multiplex PCR, and TCRdb holds only the in-frame ones, with some missing. Of about 9,000 clones detected, 84% appear once; the ten largest clones hold 9.5% to 13%. This specimen belongs to a study of blood T cell repertoires in COVID-19. Study background: The United States, Italy and Spain supplied acute and convalescent COVID-19 samples. Sources were T cells, B-cell-depleted T cells, or PBMCs; the material itself was cDNA or gDNA.

Sequences were obtained from peripheral blood. The clonotype was recovered from a human donor in a cohort sampled during active COVID-19. The rearrangement joins TRBV21-1 to TRBJ2-2; TRBD2, the D gene given by the table, was not confirmed from the DNA. TRBV21-1 is a recognized pseudogene. Written as DNA, the CDR3 is TGTGCCAGCAGCCCCCCGCGACTAGCGGGGATCTACACCGGGGAGCTGTTTTTT. It encodes CASSPPRLAGIYTGELFF.